The source of this TCR beta chain is a study of shared clonotypes between healthy human individuals. The V gene lost 7 bases and the J gene lost 8 bases, with 14 bases spanning the gap. The CDR3 has 13 amino acids. Germline CDR1 reads MNHEY; CDR2 reads SMNVEV (reference sequence). As regards this clone: Antigen: not known.

Regarding the study as a whole: Clonotype sharing among donors was expected to depend on sequencing depth. Owing to a small donor count, the genetic and exposure-history diversity represented was limited.

Ten immunoSEQ deep assay plates served to sequence unsorted PBMC DNA. Assay used: immunoSEQ multiplex PCR; TCRdb lists only in-frame clones, some missing. The sample has 470,000 or so clones, approximately 80% seen once; the top ten hold 12%. The sample taken for sequencing was PBMCs. The chain joins TRBV27 to TRBJ1-4, with D perhaps matching TRBD1 (5 bases). The sequence came from a woman between 35 and 50 years old in good health. Some clones in this sample may be carry-over from other donors' samples. The CDR3 region is CASMLYGGEKLFF. The CDR3, as DNA: TGTGCCAGCATGTTATACGGGGGAGAAAAACTGTTTTTT.